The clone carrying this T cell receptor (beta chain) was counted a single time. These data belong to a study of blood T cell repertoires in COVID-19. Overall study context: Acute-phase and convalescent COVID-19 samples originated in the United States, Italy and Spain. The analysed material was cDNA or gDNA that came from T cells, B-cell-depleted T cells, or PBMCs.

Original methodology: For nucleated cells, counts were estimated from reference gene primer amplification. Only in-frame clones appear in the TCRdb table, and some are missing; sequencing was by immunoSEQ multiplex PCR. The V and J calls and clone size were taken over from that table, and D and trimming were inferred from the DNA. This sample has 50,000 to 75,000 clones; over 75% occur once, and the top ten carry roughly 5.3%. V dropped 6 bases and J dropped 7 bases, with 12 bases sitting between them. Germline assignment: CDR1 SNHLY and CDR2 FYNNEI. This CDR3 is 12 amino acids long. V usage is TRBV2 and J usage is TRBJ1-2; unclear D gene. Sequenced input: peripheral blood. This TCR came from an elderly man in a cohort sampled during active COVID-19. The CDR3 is CASSVLRGGYTF. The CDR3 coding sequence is TGTGCCAGCAGCGTGCTACGAGGTGGCTACACCTTC.